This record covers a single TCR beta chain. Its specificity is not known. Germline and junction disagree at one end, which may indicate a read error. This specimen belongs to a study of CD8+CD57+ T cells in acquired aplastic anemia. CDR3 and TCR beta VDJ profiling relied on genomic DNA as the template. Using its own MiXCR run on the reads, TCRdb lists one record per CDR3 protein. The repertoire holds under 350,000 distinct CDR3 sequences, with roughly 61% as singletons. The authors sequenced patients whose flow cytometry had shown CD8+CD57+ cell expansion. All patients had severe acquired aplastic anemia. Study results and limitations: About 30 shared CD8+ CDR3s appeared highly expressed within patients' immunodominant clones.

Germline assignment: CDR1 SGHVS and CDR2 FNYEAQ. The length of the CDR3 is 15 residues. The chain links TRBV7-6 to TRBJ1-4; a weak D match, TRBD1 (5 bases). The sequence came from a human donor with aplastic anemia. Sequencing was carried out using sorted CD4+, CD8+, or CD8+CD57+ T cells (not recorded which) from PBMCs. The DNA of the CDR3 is TGTGCCAGCAGCTTAGAAGCAGGGTCCAATGAAAAGCTGGTTTTT. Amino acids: CASSLEAGSNEKLVF.